The rows below give T cell receptor beta chains drawn from one sample of a study of shared clonotypes between healthy human individuals. Using immunoSEQ multiplex PCR, the repertoire was profiled, and TCRdb retains in-frame clones only, with some absent. The sample lists 2 million to 2.5 million clones, more than 80% occurring once. The sequencing input was naive CD4+ T cells from PBMCs. The source of these receptors is a man aged 18-30 years in good health. Some clones in this sample may be carry-over from other donors' samples. Both conserved end residues are part of each CDR3. D genes are given only for firm matches. A row's size may be missing; if present it is once, few, many or a size class.

j_gene,v_gene,abundance,d_gene,CDR3nt,CDR3aa
TRBJ2-2,TRBV28,-,TRBD1,TGTGCCAGCGGCGCAGGGGGGAACACCGGGGAGCTGTTTTTT,CASGAGGNTGELFF
TRBJ2-7,TRBV19,-,-,TGTGCCAGTAGTATAGCTACAGGGAGGCGCTACGAGCAGTACTTC,CASSIATGRRYEQYF
TRBJ2-1,TRBV29-1,-,TRBD1,TGCAGCGTCCCAAGGGGGCATGGTGAGCAGTTCTTC,CSVPRGHGEQFF
TRBJ1-2,TRBV19,-,-,TGTGCCAGTAGAATTGCAGGTACTAACTATGGCTACACCTTC,CASRIAGTNYGYTF
TRBJ1-2,TRBV6-6,-,TRBD1,TGTGCCAGCAGTTATAGGGACAGGGGCCATGGCTACACCTTC,CASSYRDRGHGYTF
TRBJ1-5,TRBV7-6,-,TRBD1,TGTGCCAGCAGCTGGGGACAGGGCGATCAGCCCCAGCATTTT,CASSWGQGDQPQHF
TRBJ1-5,TRBV10-1,few,-,TGCGCCAGCAGTGAGTCATCCGGGCAGCCCCAGCATTTT,CASSESSGQPQHF
TRBJ2-7,TRBV7-9,-,-,TGTGCCAGCAGCCGTTTCCAGGGGATCGGGCAGTACTTC,CASSRFQGIGQYF
TRBJ1-5,TRBV6-1,-,-,TGTGCCAGCAGTGAGATTCTAGGGAGGCCCCAGCATTTT,CASSEILGRPQHF
TRBJ2-3,TRBV2,-,TRBD2,TGTGCCAGCAGTGAATCTAGCGGGAGCACAGATACGCAGTATTTT,CASSESSGSTDTQYF
TRBJ1-2,TRBV28,-,TRBD1,TGTGCCAGCATACATTTAAGACAGGGAGTCCAGACTAACTATGGCTACACCTTC,CASIHLRQGVQTNYGYTF
TRBJ1-2,TRBV2,-,TRBD1,TGTGCCAGCAGCGCAGGACAGGGGGCCAATGGCTACACCTTC,CASSAGQGANGYTF
TRBJ2-7,TRBV2,-,-,TGTGCCACCCAGGGGAGGAGCTCCTACGAGCAGTACTTC,CATQGRSSYEQYF
TRBJ1-1,TRBV30,few,-,TGTGCCTGCCAAGAGTACACTGAAGCTTTCTTT,CACQEYTEAFF
TRBJ2-1,TRBV19,-,-,TGTGCCAGTAGTGTAGAAAGGACTTCCCTCAATGAGCAGTTCTTC,CASSVERTSLNEQFF
TRBJ2-3,TRBV4-2,-,TRBD2,TGTGCCAGCAGCCAAGGGTATATAGCGGGGAAAAGCACAGATACGCAGTATTTT,CASSQGYIAGKSTDTQYF
TRBJ2-3,TRBV5-1,once,TRBD2,TGCGCCAGCAGCGTCTCCCCTAGCGGAGGCACAGATACGCAGTATTTT,CASSVSPSGGTDTQYF
TRBJ2-3,TRBV5-8,-,-,TGTGCCAGCAGCTTGGATTGGGAGTTAGCCCCAGATACGCAGTATTTT,CASSLDWELAPDTQYF
TRBJ1-4,TRBV4-2,once,-,TGTGCCAGCAGCCAAAGGGACGTCAGTGACCTGTTTTTT,CASSQRDVSDLFF
TRBJ2-3,TRBV10-2,-,TRBD1,TGCGCCAGCAGGACAGGGGGTGACACAGATACGCAGTATTTT,CASRTGGDTDTQYF
TRBJ2-1,TRBV28,-,TRBD2,TGTGCCAGCAGTAAGCGGGAGGGGTTGCAGTTCTTC,CASSKREGLQFF
TRBJ2-7,TRBV5-5,once,-,TGTGCCAGCAGCCAGGCAGTTAGCTCCTACGAGCAGTACTTC,CASSQAVSSYEQYF
TRBJ2-1,TRBV5-1,-,TRBD2,TGCGCCAGCAGCTTGTTTGAAAGCGGGGGAGGTGAGCAGTTCTTC,CASSLFESGGGEQFF
TRBJ2-5,TRBV5-1,-,-,TGCGCCAGCATAGGGGGGAAACAAGAGACCCAGTACTTC,CASIGGKQETQYF
TRBJ2-4,TRBV4-2,-,TRBD2,TGTGCCAGCAGCGAAGGCGGACTAGCGGTAGCCAAAAACATTCAGTACTTC,CASSEGGLAVAKNIQYF
TRBJ1-4,TRBV18,-,-,TGTGCCAGCTCACCATTTAGAGCAATGGGAGCAACTAATGAAAAACTGTTTTTT,CASSPFRAMGATNEKLFF
TRBJ2-1,TRBV5-1,-,-,TGCGCCAGCAGTCCCCAGGGTAACCCTGGCAATGAGCAGTTCTTC,CASSPQGNPGNEQFF
TRBJ1-1,TRBV9,once,-,TGTGCCAGCAGCGTTCTACAACCGGGACCAAGAGGGAACACTGAAGCTTTCTTT,CASSVLQPGPRGNTEAFF
TRBJ2-3,TRBV5-1,-,TRBD2,TGCGCCAGCAGCTTGGGGGTGACTAGCGGCAGCAGGAGCACAGATACGCAGTATTTT,CASSLGVTSGSRSTDTQYF
TRBJ2-5,TRBV28,once,-,TGTGCCAGCAGTTCCTCTGGGGGGCGGCAGACCCAGTACTTC,CASSSSGGRQTQYF
TRBJ1-1,TRBV27,-,TRBD1,TGTGCCAGCAGTTTTAAGGGACAGGGTTTCACTGAAGCTTTCTTT,CASSFKGQGFTEAFF
TRBJ1-4,TRBV5-1,-,TRBD1,TGCGCCAGCAGCAATTCCCGGGACAGTGCAACTAATGAAAAACTGTTTTTT,CASSNSRDSATNEKLFF
TRBJ1-1,TRBV28,-,-,TGTGCCAGCAGTTTGAGAGGCGGGGGCACTGAAGCTTTCTTT,CASSLRGGGTEAFF
TRBJ1-1,TRBV20-1,-,-,TGCAGTGCCCTAAAATTCACTGAAGCTTTCTTT,CSALKFTEAFF
TRBJ2-5,TRBV28,-,-,TGTGCCAGCAGACTTGACGGACAGCGTAAGACCCAGTACTTC,CASRLDGQRKTQYF
TRBJ1-5,TRBV25-1,few,-,TGTGCCAGCAGTCAACAGGGAGGCCAGCCCCAGCATTTT,CASSQQGGQPQHF
TRBJ2-1,TRBV7-9,-,-,TGTGCCAGCAGCTCTATACAACCGAACACTGAGCAGTTCTTC,CASSSIQPNTEQFF
TRBJ2-2,TRBV6-4,-,TRBD1,TGTGCCACCCGGGGACAGGGGGCAACCGGGGAGCTGTTTTTT,CATRGQGATGELFF
TRBJ2-1,TRBV19,-,TRBD1,TGTGCCAGTAGTGGGTCCCAGGGGGCACAGGATAATGAGCAGTTCTTC,CASSGSQGAQDNEQFF
TRBJ2-5,TRBV11-3,-,-,TGTGCCAGCAGCTTAGCCTTCGGCCAAAGGGGAGAGACCCAGTACTTC,CASSLAFGQRGETQYF
TRBJ2-4,TRBV27,once,TRBD2,TGTGCCAGCAGTTCAAGTAGCGGGATGATAAAATTTGCCAAAAACATTCAGTACTTC,CASSSSSGMIKFAKNIQYF
TRBJ2-7,TRBV2,-,TRBD1,TGTGCCAGCAGTGGGCGAACCGGGACAGGTGCGTACGAGCAGTACTTC,CASSGRTGTGAYEQYF